What follows are 17 T cell receptor beta chains derived from one specimen sequenced in a study of T cell responses to AZD1222 COVID-19 vaccine. Clones were read by immunoSEQ multiplex PCR, and TCRdb kept only the in-frame ones, dropping some. This sample has 150,000 to 250,000 clones, with more than 85% found just once. The material sequenced was peripheral blood, taken 28 days after the second AZD1222 dose. The source is an adult who received the AZD1222 COVID-19 vaccine.

About this clone: The sample holds other DNA sequences that translate to the same CDR3. The V call is TRBV12-3 or TRBV12-4, the J call TRBJ2-2; D perhaps matches TRBD2 (5 bases). The CDR3 extends over 12 amino acids. Deletions cut 6 bases from V and 4 bases from J, with 6 bases between. CDR3 sequence (DNA): TGTGCCAGCAGCCGGGGCACCGGGGAGCTGTTTTTT. Its translation: CASSRGTGELFF.

J is TRBJ2-1 and V is TRBV7-9; D unresolved. This CDR3 spans 15 amino acids. Germline V lookup: CDR1 SEHNR, CDR2 FQNEAQ (reference sequence). Deletions cut 3 bases from V and 0 bases from J, with 9 bases between. In DNA, the CDR3 is TGTGCCAGCAGCTTTGGTGAAAGCTCCTACAATGAGCAGTTCTTC. As protein: CASSFGESSYNEQFF.

The chain employs TRBV5-1 and TRBJ2-7; D gene ambiguous. V lost 3 bases and J lost 0, with 7 bases in between. Germline CDR1 is SGHRS and CDR2 is YFSETQ. The CDR3 extends over 13 amino acids. CDR3 loop: CASSYGNSYEQYF. CDR3 DNA sequence: TGCGCCAGCAGCTACGGAAACTCCTACGAGCAGTACTTC.

This clone was recorded a few times. The CDR3 DNA follows: TGTGCCAGCAGTTCTGACTTGGGGCTAACTAATGAAAAACTGTTTTTT. It yields the protein CASSSDLGLTNEKLFF. The genes are TRBV28 and TRBJ1-4; weak D call: TRBD1 (5 bases). CDR1 and CDR2 (germline): MDHEN, SYDVKM. This CDR3 region has 16 residues. Between the trimmed V and J ends, which lost 4 bases and 1 base, there was a span of 13 bases.

The V call is TRBV7-3, the J call TRBJ2-1; 8 bases are shared with TRBD2. The CDR3 sequence is 16 residues long. The trim removed 5 bases at V and 6 bases at J, leaving 12 bases unmatched. The germline V gene encodes CDR1 SGHTA and CDR2 FQGTGA. Here the CDR3 DNA reads TGTGCCAGCAGCCCACAAGCGGGAGAAGAGCCCAATGAGCAGTTCTTC. Translating gives CASSPQAGEEPNEQFF. The full variable domain, in which reference TRBV7-3 and TRBJ2-1 provide the parts outside the CDR3, is GAGVSQTPSNKVTEKGKYVELRCDPISGHTALYWYRQSLGQGPEFLIYFQGTGAADDSGLPNDRFFAVRPEGSVSTLKIQRTERGDSAVYLCASSPQAGEEPNEQFFGPGTRLTVL.

Here the CDR3 reads CASSLSAGGQETQYF. The CDR3 DNA reads TGTGCCAGCAGCCTTTCCGCGGGGGGCCAAGAGACCCAGTACTTC. The rearrangement links TRBV7-3 to TRBJ2-5; 8 positions match TRBD2. J gave up 1 base and V 5 bases, and 6 bases lay outside the gene matches. CDR1 is SGHTA, CDR2 FQGTGA, per germline. The CDR3 has 15 residues.

The V and J genes are TRBV6-1 and TRBJ1-2; D possibly corresponds to TRBD1 (5 bases). V was trimmed by 3 bases and J by 11 bases, leaving 13 bases between them. The length of the CDR3 is 12 residues. CDR1 is MNHNS and CDR2 is SASEGT in the germline V gene. DNA for the CDR3: TGTGCCAGCAGTGAGGCAGGGCGGAGGTACACCTTC. This sequence encodes CASSEAGRRYTF.

V gene TRBV12-3 or TRBV12-4 combines with J gene TRBJ1-1, with D possibly being TRBD1 (6 bases). V was trimmed by 6 bases and J by 7 bases, leaving 9 bases between them. This CDR3 has 11 amino acids. CDR3 DNA: TGTGCCAGCAGACTCAGGGGTGAAGCTTTCTTT. It is translated as CASRLRGEAFF.

This clone was observed a single time. The chain links TRBV19 to TRBJ1-4; 9 bases align to TRBD1. Germline lookup yields CDR1 LNHDA and CDR2 SQIVND (reference sequence). CDR3 length equals 15 residues. V dropped 5 bases and J dropped 8; count of bases not matched to a gene: 9. The CDR3 sequence is CASSPLTGGREKLFF. CDR3 DNA: TGTGCCAGTAGTCCCCTGACAGGGGGTCGGGAAAAACTGTTTTTT.

This clone was counted a single time. The chain is built from TRBV10-3 and TRBJ1-6, with D unclear. V lost 4 bases and J 10 bases, leaving 8 bases between the germline ends. Per germline, CDR1 ENHRY and CDR2 SYGVKD. CDR3 length: 12 amino acids. The CDR3 DNA sequence: TGTGCCATCAGTGTGGCGGAATCACCCCTCCACTTT. It is translated as CAISVAESPLHF.

The rearrangement uses TRBV19 and TRBJ2-3, with D unresolved. Between the trimmed V and J ends, which lost 3 bases and 6 bases, there was a span of 16 bases. Germline CDR1 LNHDA, CDR2 SQIVND (reference sequence). This CDR3 has 15 amino acids. CDR3: CASSIMAGTFDTQYF. CDR3 bases: TGTGCCAGTAGTATTATGGCAGGTACTTTTGATACGCAGTATTTT.

DNA of the CDR3: TGTGCCAGCAGTTCCTCAGTATATAGCAATCAGCCCCAGCATTTT. Its translation is CASSSSVYSNQPQHF. The chain joins TRBV6-5 to TRBJ1-5, with unresolved D. The V and J ends lost 4 bases and 0 bases respectively, with 10 bases between them. Per the germline V gene, CDR1 is MNHEY and CDR2 is SVGAGI. The CDR3 totals 15 residues.

The chain uses TRBV27 and TRBJ1-4; 8 bases match TRBD1. This CDR3 comprises 14 residues. Per germline, CDR1 MNHEY and CDR2 SMNVEV (reference sequence). The V gene end was trimmed by 6 bases and the J gene end by 10 bases; junction bases not matched to a gene: 10. The CDR3 reads CASSRQGRGGKLFF. Here the CDR3 DNA reads TGTGCCAGCAGCCGACAGGGGCGAGGAGGAAAACTGTTTTTT.

The rearrangement joins TRBV3-1 (or the pseudogene TRBV3-2) to TRBJ2-2; 7 bases align to TRBD2. V lost 5 bases, J lost 5 bases, and 5 bases stayed unmatched. The CDR3 consists of 14 residues. Germline V gene sequence: CDR1 LGHDT, CDR2 YNNKEL (reference sequence). The CDR3 DNA reads as TGTGCCAGCAGCTCGACCGGGAGGACCGGGGAGCTGTTTTTT. Residues: CASSSTGRTGELFF.

This clone was seen a single time. This chain joins TRBV6-5 and TRBJ2-7, with 14 nucleotides matching TRBD2. Trimming took 6 bases from V and 5 from J; bases not matched to a gene: 6. The CDR3 is 15 residues long. Germline values: CDR1 MNHEY, CDR2 SVGAGI. As DNA, the CDR3 is TGTGCCAGCAGGGCCGGGACTAGCGGGAGCAACGAGCAGTACTTC. Its translation: CASRAGTSGSNEQYF.

V usage is TRBV6-5 and J usage is TRBJ2-7; either TRBD1 or TRBD2 may fit D (5 bases each). Germline V CDR1 and CDR2: MNHEY, SVGAGI. The V end lost 2 bases, the J end lost 2 bases, and 13 bases lay between the germline ends. The CDR3 is 15 amino acids. CDR3 in DNA: TGTGCCAGCAGTTACGTGAGGGGCCTTGCCTACGAGCAGTACTTC. This translates into CASSYVRGLAYEQYF.

V usage is TRBV5-1 and J usage is TRBJ2-7; tentative D call: TRBD1 (6 bases). The V end lost 4 bases, the J end lost 0 bases, and 11 bases lay between the germline ends. The CDR3 is made up of 14 amino acids. In germline, CDR1 is SGHRS, CDR2 YFSETQ. The CDR3 reads CASSTTGLSYEQYF. The CDR3 nucleotides read TGCGCCAGCAGCACGACAGGTCTCTCCTACGAGCAGTACTTC.